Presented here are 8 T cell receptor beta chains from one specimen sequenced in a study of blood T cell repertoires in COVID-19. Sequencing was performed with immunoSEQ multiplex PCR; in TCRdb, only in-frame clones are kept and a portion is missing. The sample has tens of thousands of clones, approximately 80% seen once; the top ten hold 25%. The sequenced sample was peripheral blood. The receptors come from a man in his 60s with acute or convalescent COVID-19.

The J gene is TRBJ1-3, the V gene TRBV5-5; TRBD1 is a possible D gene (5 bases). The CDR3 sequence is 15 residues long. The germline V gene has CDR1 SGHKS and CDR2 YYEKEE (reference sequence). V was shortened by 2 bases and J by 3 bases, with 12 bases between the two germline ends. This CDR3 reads CASSFGGRNGNTIYF. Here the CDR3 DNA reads TGTGCCAGCAGCTTCGGGGGGAGAAATGGAAACACCATATATTTT.

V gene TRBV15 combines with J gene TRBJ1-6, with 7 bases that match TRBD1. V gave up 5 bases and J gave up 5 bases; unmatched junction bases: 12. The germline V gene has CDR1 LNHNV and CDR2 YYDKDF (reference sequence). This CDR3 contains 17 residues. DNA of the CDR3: TGTGCCACCAGCGGGCGGGACAGCCTAACAGATAATTCACCCCTCCACTTT. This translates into CATSGRDSLTDNSPLHF.

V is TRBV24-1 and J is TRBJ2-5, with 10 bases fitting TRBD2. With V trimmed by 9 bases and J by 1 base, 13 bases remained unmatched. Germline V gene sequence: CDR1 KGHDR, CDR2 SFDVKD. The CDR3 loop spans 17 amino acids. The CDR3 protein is CATLDPLAGEPQETQYF. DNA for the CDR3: TGTGCCACCCTCGACCCCCTAGCGGGGGAACCCCAAGAGACCCAGTACTTC.

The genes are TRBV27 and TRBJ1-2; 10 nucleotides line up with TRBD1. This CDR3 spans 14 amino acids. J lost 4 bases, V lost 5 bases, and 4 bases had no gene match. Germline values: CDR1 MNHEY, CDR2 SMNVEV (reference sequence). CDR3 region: CASSDRGLGYGYTF. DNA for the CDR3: TGTGCCAGCAGTGACAGGGGGCTTGGCTATGGCTACACCTTC.

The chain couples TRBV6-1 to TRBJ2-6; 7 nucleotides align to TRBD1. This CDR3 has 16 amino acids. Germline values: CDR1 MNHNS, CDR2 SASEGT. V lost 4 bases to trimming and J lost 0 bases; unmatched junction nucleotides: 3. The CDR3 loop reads CASSGQGNSGANVLTF. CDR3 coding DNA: TGTGCCAGCAGTGGACAGGGCAACTCTGGGGCCAACGTCCTGACTTTC.

The CDR3 DNA reads TGTGCCAGCAGTTTGCAGGGGGCAAATGTCTATGGCTACACCTTC. It is translated as CASSLQGANVYGYTF. J is TRBJ1-2 and V is TRBV7-9; 8 positions match TRBD1. V shed 6 bases, J shed 4 bases, and the junction held 10 bases outside the gene matches. The CDR3 runs 15 residues. Germline V CDR1 and CDR2: SEHNR, FQNEAQ (reference sequence).

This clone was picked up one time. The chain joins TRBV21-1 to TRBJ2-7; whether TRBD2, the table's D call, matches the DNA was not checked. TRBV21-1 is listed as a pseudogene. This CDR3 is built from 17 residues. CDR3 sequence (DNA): TGTGCCAGCACAATCCGGGAGGGCCTAAGGCACATTTACGAGCAGTACGTC. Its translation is CASTIREGLRHIYEQYV.

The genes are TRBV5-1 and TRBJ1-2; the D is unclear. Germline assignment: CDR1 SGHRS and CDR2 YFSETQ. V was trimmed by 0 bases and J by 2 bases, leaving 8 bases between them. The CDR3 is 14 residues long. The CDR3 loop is CASSLAPGNYGYTF. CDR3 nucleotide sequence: TGCGCCAGCAGCTTGGCCCCGGGGAACTATGGCTACACCTTC.